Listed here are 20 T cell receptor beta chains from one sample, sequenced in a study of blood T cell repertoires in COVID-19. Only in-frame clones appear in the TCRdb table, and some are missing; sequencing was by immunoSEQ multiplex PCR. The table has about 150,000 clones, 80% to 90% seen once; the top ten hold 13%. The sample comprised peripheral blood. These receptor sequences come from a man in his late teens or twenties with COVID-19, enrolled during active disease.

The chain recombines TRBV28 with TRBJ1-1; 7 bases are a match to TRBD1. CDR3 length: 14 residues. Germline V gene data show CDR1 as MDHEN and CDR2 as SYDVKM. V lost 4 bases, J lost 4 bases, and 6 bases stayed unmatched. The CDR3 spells CASSSTQGVTEAFF. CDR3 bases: TGTGCCAGCAGTTCTACCCAGGGGGTCACTGAAGCTTTCTTT.

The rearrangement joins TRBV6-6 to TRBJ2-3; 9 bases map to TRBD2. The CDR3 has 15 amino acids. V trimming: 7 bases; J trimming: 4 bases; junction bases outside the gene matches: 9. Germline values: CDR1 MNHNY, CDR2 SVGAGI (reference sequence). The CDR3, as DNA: TGTGCCAGCAAGATACTAGCGGGCCGCGCAGATACGCAGTATTTT. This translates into CASKILAGRADTQYF.

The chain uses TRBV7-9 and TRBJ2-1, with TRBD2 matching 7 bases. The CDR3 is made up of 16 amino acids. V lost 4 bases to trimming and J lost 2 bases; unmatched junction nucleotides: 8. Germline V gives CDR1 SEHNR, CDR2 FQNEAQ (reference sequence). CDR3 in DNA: TGTGCCAGCAGCTATATCGTGGGAGGGCCCTACAATGAGCAGTTCTTC. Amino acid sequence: CASSYIVGGPYNEQFF.

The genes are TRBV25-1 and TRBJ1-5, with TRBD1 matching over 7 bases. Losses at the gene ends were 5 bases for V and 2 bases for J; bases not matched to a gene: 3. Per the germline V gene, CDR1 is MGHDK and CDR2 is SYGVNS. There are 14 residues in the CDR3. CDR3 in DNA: TGTGCCAGCAGTCTGGGGACAGGCAATCAGCCCCAGCATTTT. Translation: CASSLGTGNQPQHF.

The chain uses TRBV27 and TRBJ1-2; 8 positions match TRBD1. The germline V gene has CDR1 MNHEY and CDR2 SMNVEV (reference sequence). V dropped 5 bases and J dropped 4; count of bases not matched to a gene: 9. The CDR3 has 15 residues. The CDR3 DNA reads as TGTGCCAGCAGTCCCACCGACAGGGGAGGCTATGGCTACACCTTC. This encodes CASSPTDRGGYGYTF.

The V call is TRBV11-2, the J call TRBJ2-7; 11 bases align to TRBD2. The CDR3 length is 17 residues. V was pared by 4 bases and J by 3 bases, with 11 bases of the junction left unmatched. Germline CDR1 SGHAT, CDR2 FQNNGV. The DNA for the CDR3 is TGTGCCAGCAGCTCTAATAGCGGGAGGGATACCTTCTACGAGCAGTACTTC. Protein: CASSSNSGRDTFYEQYF.

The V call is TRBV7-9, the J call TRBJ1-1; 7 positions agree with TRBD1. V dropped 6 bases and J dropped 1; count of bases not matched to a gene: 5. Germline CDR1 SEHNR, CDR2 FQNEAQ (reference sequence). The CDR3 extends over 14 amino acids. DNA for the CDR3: TGTGCCAGCAGTCGGGACAGTAAGAACACTGAAGCTTTCTTT. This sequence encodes CASSRDSKNTEAFF. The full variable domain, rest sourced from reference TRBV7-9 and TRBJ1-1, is DTGVSQNPRHKITKRGQNVTFRCDPISEHNRLYWYRQTLGQGPEFLTYFQNEAQLEKSRLLSDRFSAERPKGSFSTLEIQRTEQGDSAMYLCASSRDSKNTEAFFGQGTRLTVV.

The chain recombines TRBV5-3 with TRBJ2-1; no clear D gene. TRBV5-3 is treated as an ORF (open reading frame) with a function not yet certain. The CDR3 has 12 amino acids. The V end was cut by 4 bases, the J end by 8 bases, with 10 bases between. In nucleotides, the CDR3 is TGTGCCAGAAGCCCCCCTCCCGATGAGCAGTTCTTC. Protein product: CARSPPPDEQFF.

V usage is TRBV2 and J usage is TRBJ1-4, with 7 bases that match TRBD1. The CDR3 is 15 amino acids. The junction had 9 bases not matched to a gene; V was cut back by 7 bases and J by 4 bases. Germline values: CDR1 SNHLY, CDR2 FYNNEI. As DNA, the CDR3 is TGTGCCAGCATCCTCTTGGGACAGCTTAATGAAAAACTGTTTTTT. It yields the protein CASILLGQLNEKLFF. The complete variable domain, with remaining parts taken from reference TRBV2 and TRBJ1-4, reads EPEVTQTPSHQVTQMGQEVILRCVPISNHLYFYWYRQILGQKVEFLVSFYNNEISEKSEIFDDQFSVERPDGSNFTLKIRSTKLEDSAMYFCASILLGQLNEKLFFGSGTQLSVL.

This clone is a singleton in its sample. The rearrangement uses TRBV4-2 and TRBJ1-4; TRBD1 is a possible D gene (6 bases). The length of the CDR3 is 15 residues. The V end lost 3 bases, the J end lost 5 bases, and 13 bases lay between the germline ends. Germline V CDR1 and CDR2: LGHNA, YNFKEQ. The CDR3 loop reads CASSQERGLNEKLFF. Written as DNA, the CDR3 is TGTGCCAGCAGCCAGGAAAGGGGGTTGAATGAAAAACTGTTTTTT.

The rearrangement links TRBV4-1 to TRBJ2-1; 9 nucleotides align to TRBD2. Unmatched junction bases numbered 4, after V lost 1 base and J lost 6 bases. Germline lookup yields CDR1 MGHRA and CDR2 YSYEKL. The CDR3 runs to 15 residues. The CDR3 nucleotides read TGCGCCAGCAGCCAAGTCGCGGGAGGGTTCAATGAGCAGTTCTTC. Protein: CASSQVAGGFNEQFF.

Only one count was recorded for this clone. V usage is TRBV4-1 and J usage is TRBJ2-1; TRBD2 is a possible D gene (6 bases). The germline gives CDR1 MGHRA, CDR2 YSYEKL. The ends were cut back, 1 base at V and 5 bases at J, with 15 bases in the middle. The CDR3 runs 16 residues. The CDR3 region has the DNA TGCGCCAGCAGCCAAGCCGGTCTAGCGAAGAACAATGAGCAGTTCTTC. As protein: CASSQAGLAKNNEQFF.

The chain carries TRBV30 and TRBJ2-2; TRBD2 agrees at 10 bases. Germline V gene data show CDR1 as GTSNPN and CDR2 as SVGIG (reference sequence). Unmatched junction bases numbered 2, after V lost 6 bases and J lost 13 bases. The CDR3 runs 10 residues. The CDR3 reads CACEREGLFF. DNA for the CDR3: TGTGCCTGTGAGCGGGAGGGGCTGTTTTTT. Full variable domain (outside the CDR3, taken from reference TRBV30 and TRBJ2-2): SQTIHQWPATLVQPVGSPLSLECTVEGTSNPNLYWYRQAAGRGLQLLFYSVGIGQISSEVPQNLSASRPQDRQFILSSKKLLLSDSGFYLCACEREGLFFGEGSRLTVL.

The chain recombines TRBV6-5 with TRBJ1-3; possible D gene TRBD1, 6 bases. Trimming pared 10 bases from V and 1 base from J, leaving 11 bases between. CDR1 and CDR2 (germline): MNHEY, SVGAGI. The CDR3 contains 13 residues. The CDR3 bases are TGTGCCACCGAACAGGGATCTGGAAACACCATATATTTT. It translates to CATEQGSGNTIYF.

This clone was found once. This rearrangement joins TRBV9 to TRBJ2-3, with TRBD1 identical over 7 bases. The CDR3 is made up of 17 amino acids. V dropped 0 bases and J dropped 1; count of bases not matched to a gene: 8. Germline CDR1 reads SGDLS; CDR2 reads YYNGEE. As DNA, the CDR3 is TGTGCCAGCAGCGTAGATCTAGGGGGCATTGGCACAGATACGCAGTATTTT. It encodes CASSVDLGGIGTDTQYF.

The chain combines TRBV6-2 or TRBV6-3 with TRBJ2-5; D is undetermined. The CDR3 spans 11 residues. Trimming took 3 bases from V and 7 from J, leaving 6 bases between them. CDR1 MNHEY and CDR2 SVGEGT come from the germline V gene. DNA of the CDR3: TGTGCCAGCAGTTATATCTCGACCCAGTACTTC. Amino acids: CASSYISTQYF.

Here the CDR3 DNA reads TGTGCCAGCAGCTCGTCCCAGTGGCTAGCGGATCGATACGAGCAGTACTTC. Residues: CASSSSQWLADRYEQYF. The chain couples TRBV11-3 to TRBJ2-7; 7 bases match TRBD2. The CDR3 length is 17 residues. V trimming: 4 bases; J trimming: 4 bases; junction bases outside the gene matches: 16. CDR1 is SGHNT, CDR2 YENEEA, per germline. The whole variable domain, remainder taken from reference TRBV11-3 and TRBJ2-7, is EAGVVQSPRYKIIEKKQPVAFWCNPISGHNTLYWYLQNLGQGPELLIRYENEEAVDDSQLPKDRFSAERLKGVDSTLKIQPAELGDSAVYLCASSSSQWLADRYEQYFGPGTRLTVT.

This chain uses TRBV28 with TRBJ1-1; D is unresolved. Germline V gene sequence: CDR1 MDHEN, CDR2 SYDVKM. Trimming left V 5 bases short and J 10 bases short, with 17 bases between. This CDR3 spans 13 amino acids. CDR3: CASSELAVGGAFF. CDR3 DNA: TGTGCCAGCAGTGAATTGGCAGTCGGCGGAGCTTTCTTT. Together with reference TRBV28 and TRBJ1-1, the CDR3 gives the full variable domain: DVKVTQSSRYLVKRTGEKVFLECVQDMDHENMFWYRQDPGLGLRLIYFSYDVKMKEKGDIPEGYSVSREKKERFSLILESASTNQTSMYLCASSELAVGGAFFGQGTRLTVV.

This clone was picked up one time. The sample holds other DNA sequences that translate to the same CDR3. In DNA form, the CDR3 reads TGTGCCAGCAGCTTAGCGCAGGGTCAGCCCCAGCATTTT. This encodes CASSLAQGQPQHF. This chain joins TRBV7-9 and TRBJ1-5; the D gene is possibly TRBD1 (5 bases). Germline lookup yields CDR1 SEHNR and CDR2 FQNEAQ (reference sequence). V lost 0 bases and J lost 6, with 6 bases in between. This CDR3 is 13 amino acids long.

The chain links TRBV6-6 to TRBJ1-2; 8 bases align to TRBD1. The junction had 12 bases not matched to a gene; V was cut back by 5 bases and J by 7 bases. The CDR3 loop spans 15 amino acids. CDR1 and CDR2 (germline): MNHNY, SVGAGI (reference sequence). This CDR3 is CASSQSGQGPGGYTF. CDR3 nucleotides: TGTGCCAGCAGTCAGTCCGGACAGGGTCCGGGTGGCTACACCTTC.